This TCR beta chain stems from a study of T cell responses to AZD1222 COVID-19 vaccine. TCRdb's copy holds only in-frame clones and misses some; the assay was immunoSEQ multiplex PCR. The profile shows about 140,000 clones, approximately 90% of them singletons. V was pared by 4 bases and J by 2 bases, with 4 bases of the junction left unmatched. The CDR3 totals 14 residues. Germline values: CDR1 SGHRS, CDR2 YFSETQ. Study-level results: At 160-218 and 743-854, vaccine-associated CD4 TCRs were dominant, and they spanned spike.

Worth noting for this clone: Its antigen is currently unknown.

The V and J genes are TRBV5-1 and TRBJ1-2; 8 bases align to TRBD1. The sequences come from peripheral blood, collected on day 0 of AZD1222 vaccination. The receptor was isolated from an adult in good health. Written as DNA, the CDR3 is TGCGCCAGCAGCCCCGGACAGGGAAACTATGGCTACACCTTC. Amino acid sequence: CASSPGQGNYGYTF.